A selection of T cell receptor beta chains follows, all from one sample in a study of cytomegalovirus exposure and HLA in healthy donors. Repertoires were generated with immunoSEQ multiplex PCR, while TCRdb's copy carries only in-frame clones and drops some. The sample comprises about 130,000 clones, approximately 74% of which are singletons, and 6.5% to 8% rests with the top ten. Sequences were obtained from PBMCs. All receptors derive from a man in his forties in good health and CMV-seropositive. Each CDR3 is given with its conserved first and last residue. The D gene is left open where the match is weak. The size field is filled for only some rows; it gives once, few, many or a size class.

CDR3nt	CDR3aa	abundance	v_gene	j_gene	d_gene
TGTGCCAGCAGTTACACAGGGGGCAGTGGCTACACCTTC	CASSYTGGSGYTF	.	TRBV6-6	TRBJ1-2	TRBD1
TGTGCTAGTGGTCCCCAAGGGGCGGAAAGCCGCCCATCATTC	CASGPQGAESRPSF	few	TRBV12-5	TRBJ2-7	.
TGTGCCAGCAGCTCACTGCGGGACAGGGTTGGCTACACCTTC	CASSSLRDRVGYTF	few	TRBV7-8	TRBJ1-2	TRBD1
TGTGCCAGCAGCCCACCCGGGACAGGGACCCACGAGCAGTACTTC	CASSPPGTGTHEQYF	.	TRBV5-6	TRBJ2-7	TRBD1
TGTGCCAGCAGTGAGAGGACACCATCTTACTATAATTCACCCCTCCACTTT	CASSERTPSYYNSPLHF	.	TRBV6-1	TRBJ1-6	.
TGTGCCTGGACGCGGGGGCTTTCCTACGAGCAGTACTTC	CAWTRGLSYEQYF	few	TRBV30	TRBJ2-7	.
TGTGCCAGCAGCTTGGCCCAAAGCGGGGGACAAGAGACCCAGTACTTC	CASSLAQSGGQETQYF	few	TRBV5-4	TRBJ2-5	TRBD2
TGTGCCAGTAGTTTCGTACCCGGGATGACGGACAGGAGCTCTGGAAACACCATATATTTT	CASSFVPGMTDRSSGNTIYF	.	TRBV19	TRBJ1-3	TRBD1
TGTGCCAGCAGCTCCCTCGGGACTAGCGGGAGGAAGGGTGAGCAGTTCTTC	CASSSLGTSGRKGEQFF	.	TRBV7-3	TRBJ2-1	TRBD2
TGTGCCAGCAGCCAGACCTTGGGACTCGACCGAGATGAGCAGTTCTTC	CASSQTLGLDRDEQFF	.	TRBV14	TRBJ2-1	.
TGTGCCACCTTTGGACAGGGGGGCGAGCAGTACTTC	CATFGQGGEQYF	few	TRBV28	TRBJ2-7	TRBD1
TGTGCCAGCAGTTCGACAGGGGGCTGGACCGGGGAGCTGTTTTTT	CASSSTGGWTGELFF	.	TRBV6-5	TRBJ2-2	TRBD1
TGCGCCAGCAGCATCCGGGACAGGGAGTACAATGAGCAGTTCTTC	CASSIRDREYNEQFF	.	TRBV5-1	TRBJ2-1	TRBD1
TGTGCCAGCAGCCAAATCATAGACAATGAGCAGTTCTTC	CASSQIIDNEQFF	.	TRBV5-6	TRBJ2-1	.
TGCGCCAGCAGCTTGAGGCGGACTAGGGGCTCCTACAATGAGCAGTTCTTC	CASSLRRTRGSYNEQFF	.	TRBV5-1	TRBJ2-1	TRBD2
TGTGCCAGCAGGAGTCTGACAGGGGGCTCCAAATACAATGAGCAGTTCTTC	CASRSLTGGSKYNEQFF	.	TRBV7-9	TRBJ2-1	TRBD1
TGTGCCAGCAGCGTAGTCGGGACTTATGGCTACACCTTC	CASSVVGTYGYTF	.	TRBV9	TRBJ1-2	.
TGTGCCAGCAGCTTGACAGGAAGGCAGTTCTTC	CASSLTGRQFF	.	TRBV11-2	TRBJ2-1	.
TGCGCCAGCAGCTTGCGTGGGAGTGGGCAAGAGACCCAGTACTTC	CASSLRGSGQETQYF	.	TRBV5-1	TRBJ2-5	.
TGTGCCAGTAAAAGGGGGGGATCTCTCGAGCAGTACTTC	CASKRGGSLEQYF	.	TRBV27	TRBJ2-7	.
TGTGCCAGTAGTATATACGACAGGGCTTACAATCAGCCCCAGCATTTT	CASSIYDRAYNQPQHF	.	TRBV19	TRBJ1-5	TRBD1
TGTGCCAGCAGCCAAGATCTTACTAGCACTGAAGCTTTCTTT	CASSQDLTSTEAFF	once	TRBV14	TRBJ1-1	.
TGTGCCAGCTCACCACAAAGGACCGGGGGTGAAAAACTGTTTTTT	CASSPQRTGGEKLFF	.	TRBV18	TRBJ1-4	.
TGTGCCATCAGTGAGGGGCGCGGGACGGGCACAGATACGCAGTATTTT	CAISEGRGTGTDTQYF	once	TRBV10-3	TRBJ2-3	.
TGTGCCATCGCCCTAGGGGGAGAAGGAGGCTACACCTTC	CAIALGGEGGYTF	few	TRBV10-3	TRBJ1-2	.
TGTGCCAGCAGTTACAAGACAACTAACTATGGCTACACCTTC	CASSYKTTNYGYTF	.	TRBV6-5	TRBJ1-2	.
TGCGCCAGCAGCTTGCGGCGGGGGGGCCCCTCGGACAATGAGCAGTTCTTC	CASSLRRGGPSDNEQFF	once	TRBV5-1	TRBJ2-1	TRBD2
TGTGCCAGCAGCTTGGCGGGAGGCCGGGAGACCCAGTACTTC	CASSLAGGRETQYF	.	TRBV5-4	TRBJ2-5	TRBD2
TGTGCCACCAGCAGAGTTCAACTAGCGGGAGTAAGGCTCGAGCAGTTCTTC	CATSRVQLAGVRLEQFF	few	TRBV15	TRBJ2-1	TRBD2
TGTGCCAGCAGTGAACACACAGGCCTCTACACCTTC	CASSEHTGLYTF	.	TRBV6-1	TRBJ1-2	.
TGTGCCAGCAGTTTATCTTCTCCCCGACTAGCGGGAGAATTCGGGGAGCTGTTTTTT	CASSLSSPRLAGEFGELFF	.	TRBV27	TRBJ2-2	TRBD2